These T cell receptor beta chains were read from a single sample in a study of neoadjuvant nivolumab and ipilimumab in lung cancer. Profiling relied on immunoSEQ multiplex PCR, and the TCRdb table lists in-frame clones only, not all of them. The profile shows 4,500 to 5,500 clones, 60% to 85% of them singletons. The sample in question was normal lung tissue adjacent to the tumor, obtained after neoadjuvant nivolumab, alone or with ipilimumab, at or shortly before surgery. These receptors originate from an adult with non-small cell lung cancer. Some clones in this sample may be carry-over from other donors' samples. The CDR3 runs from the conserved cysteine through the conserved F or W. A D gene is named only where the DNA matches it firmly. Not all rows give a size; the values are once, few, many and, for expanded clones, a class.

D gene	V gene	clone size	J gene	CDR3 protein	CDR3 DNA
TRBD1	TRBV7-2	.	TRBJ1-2	CASSSRAGTGGNYGYTF	TGTGCCAGCAGCTCCCGGGCCGGGACAGGGGGTAACTATGGCTACACCTTC
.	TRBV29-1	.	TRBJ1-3	CSVRPPGNTIYF	TGCAGCGTTCGACCCCCTGGAAACACCATATATTTT
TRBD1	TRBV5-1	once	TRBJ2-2	CASSQGQGVTGELFF	TGCGCCAGCAGCCAGGGACAGGGTGTCACCGGGGAGCTGTTTTTT
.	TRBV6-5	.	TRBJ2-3	CARTGGSTDTQYF	TGTGCCCGCACGGGCGGAAGCACAGATACGCAGTATTTT
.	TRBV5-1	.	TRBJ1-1	CASSSFGGSEAFF	TGCGCCAGCAGCTCCTTCGGGGGCTCTGAAGCTTTCTTT
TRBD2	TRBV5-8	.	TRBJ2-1	CASSLGAGGYNEQFF	TGTGCCAGCAGCTTAGGAGCGGGGGGTTACAATGAGCAGTTCTTC
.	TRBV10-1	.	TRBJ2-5	CASSAQIRETQYF	TGCGCCAGCAGTGCCCAAATACGAGAGACCCAGTACTTC
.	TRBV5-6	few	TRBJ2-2	CASASRRWNTGELFF	TGTGCCAGCGCTTCTAGGCGCTGGAACACCGGGGAGCTGTTTTTT
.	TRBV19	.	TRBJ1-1	CASRDGLNTEAFF	TGTGCCAGTCGGGACGGATTGAACACTGAAGCTTTCTTT
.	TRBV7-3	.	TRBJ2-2	CASSRDPGIITGELFF	TGTGCCAGCAGCCGAGACCCAGGGATCATCACCGGGGAGCTGTTTTTT
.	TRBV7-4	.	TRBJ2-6	CASSTIGSSQSRANVLTF	TGTGCCAGCAGCACAATTGGCAGCTCACAAAGTCGGGCCAACGTCCTGACTTTC
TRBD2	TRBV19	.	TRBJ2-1	CASSMTSGSYNEQFF	TGTGCCAGTAGTATGACTAGCGGGAGCTACAATGAGCAGTTCTTC
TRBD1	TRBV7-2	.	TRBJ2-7	CASSTDRGVREQYF	TGTGCCAGCAGCACGGACAGGGGGGTTAGGGAGCAGTACTTC
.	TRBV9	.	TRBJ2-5	CASSVRQEGRETQYF	TGTGCCAGCAGCGTACGACAGGAAGGACGCGAGACCCAGTACTTC
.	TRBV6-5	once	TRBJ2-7	CASSYSGQGWYEQYF	TGTGCCAGCAGTTACTCAGGGCAGGGTTGGTACGAGCAGTACTTC
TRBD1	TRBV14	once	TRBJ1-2	CASSQDRGGAGGYTF	TGTGCCAGCAGCCAAGATAGAGGGGGCGCCGGTGGCTACACCTTC
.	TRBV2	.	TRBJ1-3	CASSYGHLSGNTIYF	TGTGCCAGCAGTTACGGACACCTCTCTGGAAACACCATATATTTT
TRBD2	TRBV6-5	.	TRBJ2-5	CASSLASGNEQYF	TGTGCCAGCAGTCTGGCTAGCGGCAATGAGCAGTACTTC
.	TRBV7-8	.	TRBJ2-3	CASSFWPTSGDTQYF	TGTGCCAGCAGCTTTTGGCCAACCTCGGGAGATACGCAGTATTTT
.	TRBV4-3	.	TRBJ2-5	CASSQEAWRETQYF	TGCGCCAGCAGCCAAGAGGCCTGGCGGGAGACCCAGTACTTC
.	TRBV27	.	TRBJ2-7	CASSREKTLGGEQYF	TGTGCCAGCAGTCGTGAAAAGACCCTAGGAGGGGAGCAGTACTTC
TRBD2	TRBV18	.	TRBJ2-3	CASSPPAGGLTDTQYF	TGTGCCAGCTCACCACCGGCGGGAGGTCTCACAGATACGCAGTATTTT
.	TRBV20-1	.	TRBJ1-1	CSVLRGLEAFF	TGCAGTGTGTTGAGGGGGTTAGAGGCTTTCTTT
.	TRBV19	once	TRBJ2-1	CASGGGGTLEEQFF	TGTGCCAGCGGGGGTGGCGGAACTCTGGAGGAGCAGTTCTTC
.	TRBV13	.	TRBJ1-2	CASSLLGQAANYGYTF	TGTGCCAGCAGCCTACTGGGGCAGGCTGCTAACTATGGCTACACCTTC
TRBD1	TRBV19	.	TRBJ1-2	CASRSTRGGRETNYGYTF	TGTGCCAGTAGAAGTACCAGGGGGGGCCGAGAGACTAACTATGGCTACACCTTC
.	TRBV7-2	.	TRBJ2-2	CASSLGIGTGELFF	TGTGCCAGCAGCTTAGGAATAGGGACCGGGGAGCTGTTTTTT
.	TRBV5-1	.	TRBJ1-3	CASSLGQVGNTIYF	TGCGCCAGCAGCTTGGGGCAGGTTGGAAACACCATATATTTT
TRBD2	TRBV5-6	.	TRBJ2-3	CASSWSGTSGFTRTDTQYF	TGTGCCAGCAGCTGGTCCGGGACTAGCGGCTTTACTCGCACAGATACGCAGTATTTT
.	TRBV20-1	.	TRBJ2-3	CSAPTDTQYF	TGCAGTGCACCCACAGATACGCAGTATTTT
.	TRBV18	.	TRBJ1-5	CASSPASNQPQHF	TGTGCCAGCTCACCTGCTAGCAATCAGCCCCAGCATTTT
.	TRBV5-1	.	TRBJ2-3	CASSLIASTDTQYF	TGCGCCAGCAGCTTGATAGCTAGCACAGATACGCAGTATTTT
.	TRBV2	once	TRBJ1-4	CASRRRSATNEKLFF	TGTGCCAGCAGGCGTCGGAGCGCAACTAATGAAAAACTGTTTTTT
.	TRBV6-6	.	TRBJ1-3	CASSYRGGAGNTIYF	TGTGCCAGCAGTTACAGGGGTGGAGCAGGAAACACCATATATTTT
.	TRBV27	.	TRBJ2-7	CASSTYGTRTYEQYF	TGTGCCAGCAGTACCTATGGGACTCGAACCTACGAGCAGTACTTC
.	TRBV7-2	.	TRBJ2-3	CASSLGHRLLSSTDTQYF	TGTGCCAGCAGCTTGGGACACCGCTTATTATCTAGCACAGATACGCAGTATTTT
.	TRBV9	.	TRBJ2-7	CASSVELGDEQYF	TGTGCCAGCAGCGTAGAACTGGGGGACGAGCAGTACTTC
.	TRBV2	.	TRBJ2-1	CAIRTGMLSYNEQFF	TGTGCCATACGGACGGGGATGCTATCCTACAATGAGCAGTTCTTC
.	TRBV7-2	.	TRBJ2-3	CASSLLRQTDF	TGTGCCAGCAGCTTATTACGACAGACGGATTTT
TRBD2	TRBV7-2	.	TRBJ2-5	CASSWTSGGKETQYF	TGTGCCAGCAGCTGGACTAGCGGGGGTAAAGAGACCCAGTACTTC
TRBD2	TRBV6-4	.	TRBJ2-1	CASSPSGDYNEQFF	TGTGCCAGCAGTCCTAGCGGGGATTACAATGAGCAGTTCTTC
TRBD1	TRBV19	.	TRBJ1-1	CASQRAAGGLNTEAFF	TGTGCCAGTCAGCGGGCGGCAGGGGGATTGAACACTGAAGCTTTCTTT
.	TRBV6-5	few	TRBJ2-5	CASSINTNGETQYF	TGTGCCAGCAGTATCAACACGAACGGAGAGACCCAGTACTTC
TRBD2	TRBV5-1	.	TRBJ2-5	CASSYTGTSGPRETQYF	TGCGCCAGCAGCTACACCGGGACTAGCGGCCCCAGGGAGACCCAGTACTTC
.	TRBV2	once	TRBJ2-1	CASTQASHSQEQFF	TGTGCCAGCACCCAGGCTTCTCACTCTCAGGAGCAGTTCTTC
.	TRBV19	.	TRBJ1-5	CASSMEGRQPQHF	TGTGCCAGTAGTATGGAGGGCAGACAGCCCCAGCATTTT
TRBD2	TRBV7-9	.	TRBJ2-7	CASSVFLAGGPYEQYF	TGTGCCAGCAGCGTCTTTCTAGCGGGAGGGCCCTACGAGCAGTACTTC
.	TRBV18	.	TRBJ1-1	CASSHGGRAGTEAFF	TGTGCCAGCTCCCACGGGGGAAGGGCGGGCACTGAAGCTTTCTTT
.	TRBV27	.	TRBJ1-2	CASSFGTQYGYTF	TGTGCCAGCAGTTTCGGGACCCAATATGGCTACACCTTC
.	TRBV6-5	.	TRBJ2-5	CASSSYREQGETQYF	TGTGCCAGCAGTTCTTACCGGGAACAGGGAGAGACCCAGTACTTC
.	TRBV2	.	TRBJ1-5	CASSEAPGFSNQPQHF	TGTGCCAGCAGTGAAGCGCCGGGGTTTTCGAATCAGCCCCAGCATTTT
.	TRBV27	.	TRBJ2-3	CASSFSASTDTQYF	TGTGCCAGCAGTTTCTCAGCCAGCACAGATACGCAGTATTTT
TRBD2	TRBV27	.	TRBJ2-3	CASSLYLAGKDTQYF	TGTGCCAGCAGTTTATACCTAGCGGGTAAAGATACGCAGTATTTT
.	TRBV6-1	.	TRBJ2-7	CASSESSSGSYEQYF	TGTGCCAGCAGTGAATCTAGCAGCGGCTCCTACGAGCAGTACTTC
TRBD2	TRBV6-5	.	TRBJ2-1	CASSYSTSGSRNEQFF	TGTGCCAGCAGTTACTCGACTAGCGGGAGTCGTAATGAGCAGTTCTTC
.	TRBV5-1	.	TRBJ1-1	CASSETGLGNTEAFF	TGCGCCAGCAGCGAGACAGGACTAGGGAACACTGAAGCTTTCTTT
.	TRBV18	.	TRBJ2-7	CASSPTGSHSYEQYF	TGTGCCAGCTCCCCTACTGGGAGTCATTCCTACGAGCAGTACTTC
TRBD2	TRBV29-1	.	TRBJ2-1	CSVEGGTSGRVNEQFF	TGCAGCGTTGAAGGGGGGACTAGCGGGAGAGTCAATGAGCAGTTCTTC
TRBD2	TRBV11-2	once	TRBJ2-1	CASSYRTSGRALEQFF	TGTGCCAGCAGCTACCGGACTAGCGGGAGGGCCCTTGAGCAGTTCTTC
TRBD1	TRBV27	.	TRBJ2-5	CASSATGARGETQYF	TGTGCCAGCAGTGCGACAGGGGCGCGGGGTGAGACCCAGTACTTC